Included here is one T cell receptor (beta chain) sequence, with context. What it recognizes is unknown. Donors were ostensibly healthy at sampling, although undocumented immune exposures were probable. The data were obtained in a study of cytomegalovirus exposure and HLA in healthy donors. PCR was performed using 60 Vbeta and 13 Jbeta primers. Produced via immunoSEQ multiplex PCR; TCRdb's table is partial and in-frame only. This sample has about 110,000 clones, with roughly 67% found just once. The study, taken as a whole, reports: Later analysis identified 17,000 or so TCR beta sequences associated with HLA alleles, using a false discovery rate threshold of 0.05. Serostatus for CMV was the only available immune exposure information. The productive fraction for most TCR beta V segments was about 87% or about 30% in an earlier analysis.

This TCR was recovered from a man between 40 and 49 years old in good health and CMV-seronegative. Sequencing used PBMCs.

CDR3 residues: CASSAATLLGTDTQYF. As DNA, the CDR3 is TGTGCCAGCAGCGCCGCAACCCTACTAGGCACAGATACGCAGTATTTT. The rearrangement joins TRBV5-4 to TRBJ2-3, with D possibly TRBD2 on 5 matching bases. This CDR3 contains 16 residues. V was clipped by 4 bases and J by 1 base, with 16 bases between them. Germline V CDR1 and CDR2: SGHNT, YYREEE (reference sequence).